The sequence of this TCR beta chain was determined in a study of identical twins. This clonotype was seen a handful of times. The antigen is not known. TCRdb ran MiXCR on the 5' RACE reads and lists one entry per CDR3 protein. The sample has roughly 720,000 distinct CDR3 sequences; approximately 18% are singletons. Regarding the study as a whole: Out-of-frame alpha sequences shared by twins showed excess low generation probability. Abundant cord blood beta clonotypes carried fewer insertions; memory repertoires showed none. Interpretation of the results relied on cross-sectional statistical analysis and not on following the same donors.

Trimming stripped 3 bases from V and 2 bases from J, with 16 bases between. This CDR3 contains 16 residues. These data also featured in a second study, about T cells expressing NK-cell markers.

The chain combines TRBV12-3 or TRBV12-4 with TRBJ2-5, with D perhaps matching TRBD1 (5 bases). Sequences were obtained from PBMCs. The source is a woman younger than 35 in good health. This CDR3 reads CASSFRVGANQETQYF. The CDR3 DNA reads TGTGCCAGCAGTTTTAGGGTAGGGGCAAATCAAGAGACCCAGTACTTC.